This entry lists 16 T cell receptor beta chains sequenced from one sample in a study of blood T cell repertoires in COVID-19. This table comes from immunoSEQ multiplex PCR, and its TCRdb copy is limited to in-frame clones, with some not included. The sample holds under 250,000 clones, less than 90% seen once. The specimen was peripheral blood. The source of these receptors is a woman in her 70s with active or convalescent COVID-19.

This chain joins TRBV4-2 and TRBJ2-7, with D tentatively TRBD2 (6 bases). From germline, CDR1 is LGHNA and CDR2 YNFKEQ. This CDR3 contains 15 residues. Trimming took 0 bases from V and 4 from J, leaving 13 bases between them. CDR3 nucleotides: TGTGCCAGCAGCCAAGATATGGAGGGGCTTTACGAGCAGTACTTC. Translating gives CASSQDMEGLYEQYF.

The CDR3 DNA reads as TGTGGGCCTGACTCTGGAAACACCATATATTTT. Translated: CGPDSGNTIYF. V and J are TRBV28 and TRBJ1-3; D gene ambiguous. The CDR3 runs 11 residues. Germline V gene data show CDR1 as MDHEN and CDR2 as SYDVKM. The variable domain in full, with the rest retrieved from reference TRBV28 and TRBJ1-3, is DVKVTQSSRYLVKRTGEKVFLECVQDMDHENMFWYRQDPGLGLRLIYFSYDVKMKEKGDIPEGYSVSREKKERFSLILESASTNQTSMYLCGPDSGNTIYFGEGSWLTVV.

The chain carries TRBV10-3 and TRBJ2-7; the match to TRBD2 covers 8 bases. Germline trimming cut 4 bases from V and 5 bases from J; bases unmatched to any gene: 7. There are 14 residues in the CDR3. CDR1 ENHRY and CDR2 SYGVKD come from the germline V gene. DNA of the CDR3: TGTGCCATCAGTGGGGGAGCGGGAGAAGACGAGCAGTACTTC. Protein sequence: CAISGGAGEDEQYF.

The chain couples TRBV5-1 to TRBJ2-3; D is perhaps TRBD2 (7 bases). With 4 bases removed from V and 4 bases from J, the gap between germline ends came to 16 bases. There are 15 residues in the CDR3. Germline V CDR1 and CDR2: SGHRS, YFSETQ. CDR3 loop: CASSPGAGEADTQYF. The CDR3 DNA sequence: TGCGCCAGCAGCCCGGGGGCGGGAGAGGCAGATACGCAGTATTTT.

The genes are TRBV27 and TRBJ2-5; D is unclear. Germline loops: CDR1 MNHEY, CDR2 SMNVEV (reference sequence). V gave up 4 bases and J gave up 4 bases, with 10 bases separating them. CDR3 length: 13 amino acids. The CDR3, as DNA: TGTGCCAGCAGTTGGTCATCGGGAGAGACCCAGTACTTC. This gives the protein CASSWSSGETQYF.

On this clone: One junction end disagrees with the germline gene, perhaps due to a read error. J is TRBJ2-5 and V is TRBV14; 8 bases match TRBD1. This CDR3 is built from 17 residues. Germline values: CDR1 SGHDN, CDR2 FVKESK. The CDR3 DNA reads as TGTGCCAGCAGCCTATCCTCCCCAGGGGGCTACGCAGAGGCCCAGTACTTC. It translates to CASSLSSPGGYAEAQYF.

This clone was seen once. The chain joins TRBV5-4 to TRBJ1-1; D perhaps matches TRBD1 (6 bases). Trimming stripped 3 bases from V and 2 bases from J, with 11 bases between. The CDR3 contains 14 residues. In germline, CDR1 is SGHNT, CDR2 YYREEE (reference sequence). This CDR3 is CASSSSGTNTEAFF. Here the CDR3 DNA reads TGTGCCAGCAGCTCATCAGGGACAAACACTGAAGCTTTCTTT.

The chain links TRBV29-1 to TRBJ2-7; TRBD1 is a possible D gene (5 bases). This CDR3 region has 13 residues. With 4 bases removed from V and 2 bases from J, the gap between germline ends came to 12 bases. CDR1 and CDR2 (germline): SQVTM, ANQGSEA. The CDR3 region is CSVGRGQAYEQYF. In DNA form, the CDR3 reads TGCAGCGTTGGAAGGGGTCAGGCCTACGAGCAGTACTTC.

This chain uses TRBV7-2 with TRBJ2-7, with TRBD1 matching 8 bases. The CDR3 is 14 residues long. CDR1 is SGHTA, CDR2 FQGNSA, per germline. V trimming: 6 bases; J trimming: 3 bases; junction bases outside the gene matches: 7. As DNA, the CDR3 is TGTGCCAGCAGTTACGACAGGGGAGGCTACGAGCAGTACTTC. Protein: CASSYDRGGYEQYF. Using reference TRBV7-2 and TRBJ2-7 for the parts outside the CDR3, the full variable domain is GAGVSQSPSNKVTEKGKDVELRCDPISGHTALYWYRQSLGQGLEFLIYFQGNSAPDKSGLPSDRFSAERTGGSVSTLTIQRTQQEDSAVYLCASSYDRGGYEQYFGPGTRLTVT.

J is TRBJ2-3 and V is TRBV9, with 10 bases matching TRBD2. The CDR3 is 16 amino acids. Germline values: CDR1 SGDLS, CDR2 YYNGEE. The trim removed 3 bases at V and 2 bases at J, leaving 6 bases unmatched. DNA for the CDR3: TGTGCCAGCAGCGAGGGGACTAGCGCCAACACAGATACGCAGTATTTT. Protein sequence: CASSEGTSANTDTQYF.

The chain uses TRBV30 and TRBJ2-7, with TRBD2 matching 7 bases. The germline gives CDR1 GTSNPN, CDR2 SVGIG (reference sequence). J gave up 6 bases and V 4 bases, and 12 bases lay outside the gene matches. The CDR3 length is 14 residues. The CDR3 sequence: CAWNILAGEGEQYF. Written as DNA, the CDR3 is TGTGCCTGGAACATTCTCGCGGGAGAAGGCGAGCAGTACTTC.

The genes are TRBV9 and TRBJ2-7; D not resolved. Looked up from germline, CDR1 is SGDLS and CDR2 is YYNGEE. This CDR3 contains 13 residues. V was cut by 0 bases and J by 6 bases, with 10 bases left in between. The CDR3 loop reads CASSVVALGEQYF. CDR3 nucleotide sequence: TGTGCCAGCAGCGTAGTAGCCCTGGGCGAGCAGTACTTC.

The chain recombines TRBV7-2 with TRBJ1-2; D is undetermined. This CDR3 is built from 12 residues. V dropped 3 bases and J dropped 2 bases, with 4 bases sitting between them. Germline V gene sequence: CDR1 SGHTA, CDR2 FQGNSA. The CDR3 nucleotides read TGTGCCAGCAGCTTCCAGAACTATGGCTACACCTTC. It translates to CASSFQNYGYTF.

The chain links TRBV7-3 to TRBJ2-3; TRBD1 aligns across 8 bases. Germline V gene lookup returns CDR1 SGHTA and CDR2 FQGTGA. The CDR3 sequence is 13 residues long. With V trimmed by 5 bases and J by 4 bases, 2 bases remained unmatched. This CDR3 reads CASSRTGPDTQYF. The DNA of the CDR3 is TGTGCCAGCAGCCGGACAGGGCCAGATACGCAGTATTTT.

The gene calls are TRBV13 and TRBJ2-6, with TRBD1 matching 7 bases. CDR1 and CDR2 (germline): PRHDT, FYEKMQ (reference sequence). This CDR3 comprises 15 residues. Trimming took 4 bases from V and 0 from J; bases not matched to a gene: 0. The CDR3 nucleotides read TGTGCCAGCAGCTGGGACAGCTCTGGGGCCAACGTCCTGACTTTC. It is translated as CASSWDSSGANVLTF.

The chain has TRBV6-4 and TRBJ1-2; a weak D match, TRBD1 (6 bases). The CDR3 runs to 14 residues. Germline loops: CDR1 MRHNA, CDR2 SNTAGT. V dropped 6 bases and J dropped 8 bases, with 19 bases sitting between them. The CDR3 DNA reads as TGTGCCAGCAGAGCTTCGACAGGTTCCTTAGGCTACACCTTC. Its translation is CASRASTGSLGYTF.